This T cell receptor (beta chain) was sequenced during a study of vaccination and CD4 T cells after COVID-19. Whole-study context: Overlapping spike peptides of SARS-CoV-2, HCoV-NL63, HCoV-OC43 and HCoV-229E were used, and cells were stimulated with them.

As regards this clonotype: Its antigen is unknown.

This CDR3 region has 13 residues. The germline CDR1 and CDR2 sequences are MNHEY and SVGEGT. The V end lost 6 bases, the J end lost 5 bases, and 14 bases lay between the germline ends. The Oncomine TCR Beta short-read assay sequenced DNA from cultured CD4+ T cells. Genomic DNA was drawn out of CD4+ T cells grown in culture. A single record per CDR3 protein comes from TCRdb applying MiXCR to the PCR reads. The sample gives about 6,800 distinct CDR3 sequences, roughly 33% of which show up once; roughly a tenth is in the top ten. Study conclusions and caveats: Relatively few convalescent patients and no early post-infection timepoints were analyzed.

Treatment here: approximately 9-day PBMC culture with coronavirus spike peptide pools or control peptides (ViraFEST assay). Gathering of the CD4+ T cells, from the unexposed donor, took place before the COVID-19 pandemic (2011-2018). The chain carries TRBV6-2 or TRBV6-3 and TRBJ2-7, with unresolved D. This clonotype was sampled from a human donor in good health. Sequencing input: CD4+ T cells from blood, cultured in vitro. The CDR3 is CASSLPGFDEQYF. CDR3 nucleotides: TGTGCCAGCAGCCTCCCGGGTTTCGACGAGCAGTACTTC.